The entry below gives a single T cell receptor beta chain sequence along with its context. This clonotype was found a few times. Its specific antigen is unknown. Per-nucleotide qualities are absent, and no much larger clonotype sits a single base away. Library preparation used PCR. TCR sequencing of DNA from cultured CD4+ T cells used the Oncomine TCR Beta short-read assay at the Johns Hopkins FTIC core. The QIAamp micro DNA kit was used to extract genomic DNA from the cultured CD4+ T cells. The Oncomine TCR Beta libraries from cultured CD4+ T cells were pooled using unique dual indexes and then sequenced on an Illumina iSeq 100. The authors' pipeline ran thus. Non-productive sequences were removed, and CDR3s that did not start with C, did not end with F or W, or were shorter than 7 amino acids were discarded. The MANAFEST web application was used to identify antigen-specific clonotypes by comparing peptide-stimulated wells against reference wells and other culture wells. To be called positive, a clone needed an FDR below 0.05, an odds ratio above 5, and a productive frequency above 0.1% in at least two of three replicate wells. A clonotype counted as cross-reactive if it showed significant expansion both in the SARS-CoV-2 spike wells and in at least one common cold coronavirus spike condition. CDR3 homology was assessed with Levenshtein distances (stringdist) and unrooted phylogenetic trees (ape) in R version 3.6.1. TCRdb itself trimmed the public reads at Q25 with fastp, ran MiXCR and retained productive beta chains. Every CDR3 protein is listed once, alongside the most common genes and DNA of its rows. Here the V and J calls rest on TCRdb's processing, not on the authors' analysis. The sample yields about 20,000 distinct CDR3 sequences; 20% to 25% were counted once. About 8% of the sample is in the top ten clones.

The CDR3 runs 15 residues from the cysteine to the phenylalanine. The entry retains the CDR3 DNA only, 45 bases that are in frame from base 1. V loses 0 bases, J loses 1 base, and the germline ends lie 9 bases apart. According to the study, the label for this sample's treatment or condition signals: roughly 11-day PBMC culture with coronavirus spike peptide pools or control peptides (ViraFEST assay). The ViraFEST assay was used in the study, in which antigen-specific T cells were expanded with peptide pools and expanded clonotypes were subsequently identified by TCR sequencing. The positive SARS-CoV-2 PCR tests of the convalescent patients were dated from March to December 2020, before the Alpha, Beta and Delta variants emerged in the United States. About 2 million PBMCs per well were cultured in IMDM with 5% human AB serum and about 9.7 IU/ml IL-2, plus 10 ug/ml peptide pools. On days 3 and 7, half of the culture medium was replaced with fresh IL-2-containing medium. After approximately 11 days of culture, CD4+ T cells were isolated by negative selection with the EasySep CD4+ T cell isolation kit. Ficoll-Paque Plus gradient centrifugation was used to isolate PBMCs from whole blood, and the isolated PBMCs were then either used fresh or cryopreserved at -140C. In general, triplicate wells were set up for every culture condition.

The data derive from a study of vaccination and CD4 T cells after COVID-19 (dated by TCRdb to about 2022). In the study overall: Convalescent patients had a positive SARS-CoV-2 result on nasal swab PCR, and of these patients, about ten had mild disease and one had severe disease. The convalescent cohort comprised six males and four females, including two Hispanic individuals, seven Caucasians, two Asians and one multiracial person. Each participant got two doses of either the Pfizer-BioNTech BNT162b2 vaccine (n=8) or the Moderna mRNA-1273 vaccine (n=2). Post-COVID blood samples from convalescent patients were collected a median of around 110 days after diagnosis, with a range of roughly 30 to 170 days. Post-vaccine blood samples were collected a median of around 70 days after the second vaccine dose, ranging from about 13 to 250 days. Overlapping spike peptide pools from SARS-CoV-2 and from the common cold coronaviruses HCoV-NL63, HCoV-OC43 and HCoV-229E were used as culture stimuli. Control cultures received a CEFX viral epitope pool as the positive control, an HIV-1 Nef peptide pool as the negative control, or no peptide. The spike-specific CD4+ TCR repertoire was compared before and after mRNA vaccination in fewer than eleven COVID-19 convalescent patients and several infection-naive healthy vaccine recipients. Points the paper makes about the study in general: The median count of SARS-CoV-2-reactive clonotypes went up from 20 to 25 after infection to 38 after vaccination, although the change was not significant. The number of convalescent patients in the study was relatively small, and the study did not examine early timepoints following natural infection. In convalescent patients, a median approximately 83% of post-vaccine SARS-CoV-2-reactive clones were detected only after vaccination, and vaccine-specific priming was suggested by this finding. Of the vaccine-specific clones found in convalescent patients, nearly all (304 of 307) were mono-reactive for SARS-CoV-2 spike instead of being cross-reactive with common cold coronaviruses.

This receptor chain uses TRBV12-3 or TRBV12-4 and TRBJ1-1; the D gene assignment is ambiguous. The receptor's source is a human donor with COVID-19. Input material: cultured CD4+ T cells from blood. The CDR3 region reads CASSLASPGNTEAFF. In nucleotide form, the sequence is TGTGCCAGCAGTTTAGCGAGTCCGGGGAACACTGAAGCTTTCTTT.